This TCR beta chain is drawn from a study of T cells after yellow fever vaccination (dated by TCRdb to between 2018 and 2020). Some background on the complete study: The SMART-Seq v4 Ultra Low Input RNA kit was used to prepare libraries from fractions with low cell numbers. Bulk TCR alpha and beta repertoires were sequenced longitudinally to track T-cell clones before and after primary and booster YFV17D yellow fever vaccination. Two healthy male donors made up the cohort, one aged 18 to 30 years and the other aged 30 to 39 years. Blood was drawn at multiple timepoints before and after primary and secondary immunization, with bulk PBMC replicates and cell subsets isolated. Broader findings and caveats from the paper: Because the study included only a couple of donors, the extent to which the findings can be generalized is limited. Compared with the primary T-cell response, the secondary T-cell response was weaker but faster, peaking on day 5 rather than day 15. Computational filtering was needed because FACS-sorted repertoires could contain abundant contaminating clonotypes from the bulk population. After the booster, most clones that had expanded after primary vaccination were detected again (approximately 95% of CD4 and roughly 86% of CD8), suggesting broad maintenance of memory. A small share of clonotypes was detected in both CD4 and CD8 compartments, with the overlap likely arising from convergent recombination.

TCR cDNA was synthesized by 5'RACE template switching, which introduced a universal primer site and unique molecular identifiers. cDNA synthesis was primed from both the TCR alpha and TCR beta constant segments. Libraries were amplified in two PCR steps, with sample barcodes and sequencing adapters added in the second step. Sequencing of libraries was done on Illumina HiSeq 2500 (2x100 bp) or NovaSeq (2x150 bp). The authors' analysis ran thus. Demultiplexing of reads and collapsing into UMI consensus sequences were performed with MIGEC, and V(D)J alignment was carried out with MiXCR. Vaccine-responding clonotypes were identified with edgeR using replicate PBMC samples, with FDR below 0.01 and a log2 fold change above 5 up to day 15 being required. CD4 or CD8 identity was assigned to each bulk clonotype according to whether the clonotype was present at higher abundance in the sequenced CD4 repertoire or the sequenced CD8 repertoire. In-frame beta chains were kept once TCRdb had trimmed the public reads at Q25 with fastp and called clones with MiXCR. Records with the same CDR3 protein are collapsed into one entry carrying the most frequent genes and DNA. The V and J calls shown here were made by TCRdb, not taken from the authors' results. Counted in this sample were approximately 600,000 distinct CDR3 sequences; 10% to 15% of them appeared once. The top ten constitute 15% of the sample.

Inclusive of the bounding cysteine and phenylalanine, the CDR3 is 17 residues long. The kept DNA is CDR3 alone, 51 bases in frame from the first base. Taken from the germline V gene, the CDR1 and CDR2 loops are SQVTM and ANQGSEA. V loses 1 base of germline sequence and J loses 4 bases, and the interval between the two ends is 22 bases. In light of the paper, this sample's treatment or condition label describes: live attenuated yellow fever vaccine strain. Two biological replicates of bulk PBMCs were collected at each blood-draw timepoint. A standard Ficoll-Paque protocol was used to isolate PBMCs from peripheral blood. TriZol was used to extract RNA from bulk PBMCs, CD4 and CD8 fractions, and dextramer-positive and dextramer-negative fractions. With respect to this clonotype: It has no known antigen specificity. Per-nucleotide qualities are absent, and no much larger clonotype sits a single base away.

Specimen: PBMCs, collected on the day of the yellow fever booster vaccination. The sequence was collected from a man in his thirties or forties who received the YFV17D yellow fever vaccine. In this chain, TRBV29-1 is recombined with TRBJ1-2, and TRBD1 may be the D gene, going by 6 matching bases. The DNA sequence reads TGCAGCGTTGAAGGGAAATGGGCGGGGGCCCAGGGCTATGGCTACACCTTC. The resulting protein is CSVEGKWAGAQGYGYTF. The variable domain in full, with residues beyond the CDR3 obtained from the reference TRBV29-1 and TRBJ1-2 genes, is SAVISQKPSRDICQRGTSLTIQCQVDSQVTMMFWYRQQPGQSLTLIATANQGSEATYESGFVIDKFPISRPNLTFSTLTVSNMSPEDSSIYLCSVEGKWAGAQGYGYTFGSGTRLTVV.